A selection of T cell receptor beta chains follows, all from one sample in a study of blood T cell repertoires in COVID-19. Sequencing used immunoSEQ multiplex PCR; TCRdb keeps in-frame clones, though not all of them. The sample includes 240,000 or so clones, roughly 89% of them seen just once. The sample comprised PBMCs or T cells enriched from blood (not recorded which). Receptors originate from a middle-aged man who had recovered from COVID-19. Both conserved end residues are part of each CDR3. D genes are given only for firm matches. The listing skips clone size in some rows; elsewhere it reads once, few, many or a size class.

D gene	J gene	V gene	clone size	CDR3 protein	CDR3 DNA
-	TRBJ2-1	TRBV11-2	-	CASSSNRVTYNEQFF	TGTGCCAGCAGCTCCAACAGGGTAACTTACAATGAGCAGTTCTTC
-	TRBJ2-7	TRBV4-3	-	CASSQEAGTYEQYF	TGCGCCAGCAGCCAAGAAGCAGGAACCTACGAGCAGTACTTC
TRBD1	TRBJ1-4	TRBV6-1	-	CASSGRQGGPNEKLFF	TGTGCCAGCAGTGGTCGGCAGGGGGGACCAAATGAAAAACTGTTTTTT
-	TRBJ2-2	TRBV19	-	CANPLGGSVTGELFF	TGTGCCAACCCCCTGGGGGGTTCGGTCACCGGGGAGCTGTTTTTT
TRBD2	TRBJ2-1	TRBV5-8	-	CASSLGEGWNEQFF	TGTGCCAGCAGCTTGGGGGAGGGGTGGAATGAGCAGTTCTTC
-	TRBJ2-7	TRBV7-2	-	CASSLNGPGSYEQYF	TGTGCCAGCAGCTTAAATGGCCCAGGCTCCTACGAGCAGTACTTC
TRBD1	TRBJ2-7	TRBV9	once	CASSVQPGQDYEQYF	TGTGCCAGCAGCGTACAACCGGGACAGGACTACGAGCAGTACTTC
TRBD1	TRBJ2-7	TRBV10-3	-	CAISKTGEAYEQYF	TGTGCCATCAGTAAGACAGGGGAGGCCTACGAGCAGTACTTC
-	TRBJ1-5	TRBV15	-	CATSREWGSYSNQPQHF	TGTGCCACCAGCAGAGAGTGGGGCAGCTATAGCAATCAGCCCCAGCATTTT
-	TRBJ1-2	TRBV7-9	few	CASSSPGEELYGYTF	TGTGCCAGCAGCTCTCCCGGGGAGGAACTTTATGGCTACACCTTC
-	TRBJ1-1	TRBV25-1	-	CASSEFRTAGTEAFF	TGTGCCAGCAGTGAATTCCGTACCGCCGGCACTGAAGCTTTCTTT
TRBD2	TRBJ2-7	TRBV18	once	CASSPGTSGPSSYEQYF	TGTGCCAGCTCACCCGGGACTAGCGGGCCGAGCTCCTACGAGCAGTACTTC
-	TRBJ2-2	TRBV6-5	-	CASRPPTRTGELFF	TGTGCCAGCAGACCCCCGACACGGACCGGGGAGCTGTTTTTT
TRBD2	TRBJ2-2	TRBV29-1	-	CSVGEGLVTGELFF	TGCAGCGTTGGGGAGGGGTTAGTGACCGGGGAGCTGTTTTTT
-	TRBJ1-3	TRBV6-5	-	CASTLSSSGNTIYF	TGTGCCAGCACCTTATCCAGCTCTGGAAACACCATATATTTT
TRBD1	TRBJ2-7	TRBV27	-	CASSLTLTGAGYEQYF	TGTGCCAGCAGTTTAACCCTGACAGGGGCGGGCTACGAGCAGTACTTC
-	TRBJ1-1	TRBV5-1	-	CASSHTGGERNTEAFF	TGCGCCAGCAGTCATACCGGCGGAGAGAGGAACACTGAAGCTTTCTTT
TRBD1	TRBJ1-3	TRBV4-2	-	CASSQETGGFSGNTIYF	TGTGCCAGCAGCCAAGAGACAGGGGGCTTCTCTGGAAACACCATATATTTT
TRBD2	TRBJ2-1	TRBV28	few	CASSSGLAVIEQFF	TGTGCCAGCAGTTCGGGACTAGCGGTGATTGAGCAGTTCTTC
-	TRBJ2-2	TRBV7-3	-	CASSSRAGSNTGELFF	TGTGCCAGCAGCTCCCGGGCCGGGAGTAACACCGGGGAGCTGTTTTTT
-	TRBJ2-2	TRBV28	-	CASRSTNTGELFF	TGTGCCAGCAGGAGTACGAACACCGGGGAGCTGTTTTTT
-	TRBJ1-2	TRBV7-8	-	CASSLGSRNYGYTF	TGTGCCAGCAGCTTAGGGTCCAGAAACTATGGCTACACCTTC
TRBD1	TRBJ1-2	TRBV2	-	CASSEGGTGRADYGYTF	TGTGCCAGCAGTGAAGGGGGGACAGGAAGGGCGGACTATGGCTACACCTTC
-	TRBJ2-5	TRBV5-1	-	CASSTDNPGETQYF	TGCGCCAGCAGCACGGATAACCCCGGGGAGACCCAGTACTTC
-	TRBJ1-3	TRBV5-1	-	CASSLDLSGIGNTIYF	TGCGCCAGCAGCTTGGATCTGTCCGGGATCGGAAACACCATATATTTT
TRBD1	TRBJ1-2	TRBV29-1	once	CSVAGTGGIGYTF	TGCAGCGTTGCCGGGACAGGGGGAATTGGCTACACCTTC
TRBD2	TRBJ2-1	TRBV3-1/TRBV3-2	-	CASSYSGGYNEQFF	TGTGCCAGCAGCTATTCGGGGGGTTACAATGAGCAGTTCTTC
TRBD1	TRBJ2-7	TRBV29-1	-	CSVDQGAGERSSYEQYF	TGCAGCGTTGACCAGGGGGCCGGGGAGCGGTCTTCCTACGAGCAGTACTTC
TRBD2	TRBJ2-3	TRBV6-1	-	CASRAETSGRGDTQYF	TGTGCCAGCCGTGCCGAGACTAGCGGGAGGGGTGATACGCAGTATTTT
-	TRBJ2-1	TRBV28	-	CASSAGTRHSNEQFF	TGTGCCAGCAGCGCCGGGACACGACACTCTAATGAGCAGTTCTTC
TRBD1	TRBJ1-2	TRBV19	once	CASSIPGQGAYGYTF	TGTGCCAGTAGTATACCGGGACAGGGGGCATATGGCTACACCTTC
-	TRBJ2-1	TRBV5-1	-	CASSFGRDTYNEQFF	TGCGCCAGCAGCTTCGGCAGAGACACCTACAATGAGCAGTTCTTC
TRBD1	TRBJ1-4	TRBV11-2	-	CASSLLTGGNEKLFF	TGTGCCAGCAGCCTCTTGACAGGGGGAAATGAAAAACTGTTTTTT
-	TRBJ1-1	TRBV28	-	CASTKRLEAFF	TGTGCCAGCACCAAGAGACTTGAAGCTTTCTTT
-	TRBJ2-7	TRBV5-5	-	CASSLSRQYYYEQYF	TGTGCCAGCAGTCTCTCCCGACAGTACTACTACGAGCAGTACTTC
-	TRBJ2-2	TRBV2	once	CASSGPRLTDRIYNTGELFF	TGTGCCAGCAGTGGCCCCCGACTGACCGACAGAATTTATAACACCGGGGAGCTGTTTTTT
TRBD1	TRBJ2-7	TRBV7-2	-	CASSLGTVTYEQYF	TGTGCCAGCAGCCTAGGGACAGTTACCTACGAGCAGTACTTC
-	TRBJ2-2	TRBV9	few	CASSPRSAGELFF	TGTGCCAGCAGCCCCCGATCAGCCGGGGAGCTGTTTTTT
-	TRBJ1-2	TRBV12-5	once	CASGLIRGESGYTF	TGTGCTAGTGGTTTGATAAGGGGTGAGAGCGGCTACACCTTC
-	TRBJ1-6	TRBV2	-	CASARSNSPLHF	TGTGCCAGCGCCAGATCCAATTCACCCCTCCACTTT
-	TRBJ2-5	TRBV29-1	-	CSVVAMAGKETQYF	TGCAGCGTTGTGGCTATGGCAGGCAAAGAGACCCAGTACTTC
-	TRBJ1-5	TRBV18	-	CASSQTGGNQPQHF	TGTGCCAGCTCACAAACAGGTGGCAATCAGCCCCAGCATTTT
-	TRBJ1-1	TRBV2	-	CASSDDRVTEAFF	TGTGCCAGCAGTGATGACAGAGTTACTGAAGCTTTCTTT
TRBD2	TRBJ2-1	TRBV7-7	-	CASSSLAGGRDEQFF	TGTGCCAGCAGCTCACTAGCGGGAGGGCGCGATGAGCAGTTCTTC
-	TRBJ1-1	TRBV6-5	-	CASSSPKTGNTEAFF	TGTGCCAGCAGTTCCCCCAAGACAGGGAACACTGAAGCTTTCTTT
TRBD1	TRBJ2-1	TRBV11-1	-	CASSSTPSTGANEQFF	TGTGCCAGCAGCTCGACCCCCTCGACAGGGGCGAATGAGCAGTTCTTC
TRBD2	TRBJ2-1	TRBV4-1	few	CASSLIAGGRDEQFF	TGCGCCAGCAGCCTAATAGCGGGAGGGAGGGATGAGCAGTTCTTC
-	TRBJ1-6	TRBV19	-	CASSQDRSYNSPLHF	TGTGCCAGTAGCCAGGACAGATCATATAATTCACCCCTCCACTTT
-	TRBJ2-7	TRBV7-9	-	CASSPTLGGSYEQYF	TGTGCCAGCAGCCCGACTCTTGGGGGCTCTTACGAGCAGTACTTC
TRBD1	TRBJ1-6	TRBV5-1	once	CASSFEQGASYNSPLHF	TGCGCCAGCAGCTTTGAGCAGGGGGCCTCCTATAATTCACCCCTCCACTTT
TRBD2	TRBJ2-1	TRBV20-1	-	CSIGRNNEQFF	TGCAGCATCGGGAGGAACAATGAGCAGTTCTTC